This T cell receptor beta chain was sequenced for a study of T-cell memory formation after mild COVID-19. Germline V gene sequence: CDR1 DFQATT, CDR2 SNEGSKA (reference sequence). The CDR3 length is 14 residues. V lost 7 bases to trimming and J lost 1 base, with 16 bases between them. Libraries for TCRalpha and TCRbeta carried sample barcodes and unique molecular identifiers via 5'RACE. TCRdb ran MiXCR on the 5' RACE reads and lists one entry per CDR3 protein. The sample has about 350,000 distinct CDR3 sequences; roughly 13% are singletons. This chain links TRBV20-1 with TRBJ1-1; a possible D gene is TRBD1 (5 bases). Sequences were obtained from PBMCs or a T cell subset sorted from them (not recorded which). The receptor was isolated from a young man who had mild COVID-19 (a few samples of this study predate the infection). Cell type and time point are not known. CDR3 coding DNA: TGCAGTGTGGTACAGAGGGGACGGAACACTGAAGCTTTCTTT. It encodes CSVVQRGRNTEAFF.